The TCR beta chain described here comes from a study of blood T cell repertoires in COVID-19. Study details: Acute and convalescent COVID-19 specimens originated in the United States, Italy and Spain.

V was shortened by 1 base and J by 5 bases, with 14 bases between the two germline ends. This CDR3 spans 16 amino acids. Germline CDR1 SEHNR, CDR2 FQNEAQ (reference sequence). Original processing methods: Researchers report that nucleated cell counts were estimated from reference gene primer amplification. TCRdb's copy holds only in-frame clones and misses some; the assay was immunoSEQ multiplex PCR. The V and J calls and clone size are taken from that table; D and trimming were inferred from the DNA. The data show under 95,000 clones, 86% seen once. Sequencing input: peripheral blood. This receptor was identified in an elderly man in a cohort sampled during active COVID-19. The V and J genes are TRBV7-9 and TRBJ1-4, with D uncertain. As DNA, the CDR3 is TGTGCCAGCAGCTTAGTAGGAGGGAATCGGAATGAAAAACTGTTTTTT. It is translated as CASSLVGGNRNEKLFF.